These 30 T cell receptor beta chains share one sample of origin, sequenced in a study of blood T cell repertoires in COVID-19. The assay was immunoSEQ multiplex PCR, and TCRdb's table has in-frame clones only and misses some. Of some 250,000 clones in the sample, 80% to 90% were seen once. Sequenced material: PBMCs or T cells enriched from blood (not recorded which). Receptors were obtained from a man in his forties who had recovered from COVID-19.

The chain is built from TRBV7-9 and TRBJ1-3; D is ambiguous. CDR1 and CDR2 (germline): SEHNR, FQNEAQ (reference sequence). This CDR3 has 14 residues. Trimming removed 5 bases from V and 0 bases from J, with 8 bases in between. The CDR3 DNA sequence: TGTGCCAGCAGCAGGGCCGGCTCTGGAAACACCATATATTTT. Translating it yields CASSRAGSGNTIYF.

The rearrangement links TRBV7-8 to TRBJ1-5; tentative D call: TRBD1 (6 bases). This CDR3 region has 17 residues. V shed 0 bases and J shed 0 bases, with 12 bases lying between them. Germline assignment: CDR1 SGHVS and CDR2 FQNEAQ. In nucleotides, the CDR3 is TGTGCCAGCAGCTTAGCCGCGGACAGATATAGCAATCAGCCCCAGCATTTT. Translated: CASSLAADRYSNQPQHF.

This clone appeared once. The chain recombines TRBV3-1 (or the pseudogene TRBV3-2) with TRBJ2-4; tentative D call: TRBD2 (7 bases). V gave up 5 bases and J gave up 9 bases, with 17 bases separating them. From germline, CDR1 is LGHDT and CDR2 YNNKEL (reference sequence). CDR3 length: 14 residues. CDR3 sequence reads: CASSGGGRMGIQYF. CDR3 DNA: TGTGCCAGCAGCGGGGGCGGGAGAATGGGCATTCAGTACTTC.

This clone showed up just a few times. The chain is built from TRBV27 and TRBJ2-7; TRBD1 aligns across 8 bases. Germline CDR1 MNHEY, CDR2 SMNVEV (reference sequence). After removal of 7 bases from V and 7 bases from J, the junction contained 24 bases not matched to a gene. The CDR3 covers 18 residues. Written as DNA, the CDR3 is TGTGCCAGCACCTTTCCCGGGACAGGTGAACTCACTACGTGGGAGCAGTACTTC. It codes for CASTFPGTGELTTWEQYF.

The rearrangement joins TRBV7-2 to TRBJ2-1, with 9 bases matching TRBD1. The CDR3 is made up of 15 amino acids. J gave up 3 bases and V 6 bases, and 6 bases lay outside the gene matches. In germline, CDR1 is SGHTA, CDR2 FQGNSA. The CDR3 nucleotides read TGTGCCAGCAGGGCGGGACAGGGTCTCTACAATGAGCAGTTCTTC. As protein: CASRAGQGLYNEQFF.

The V call is TRBV29-1, the J call TRBJ1-1; a possible D gene is TRBD1 (5 bases). Looked up from germline, CDR1 is SQVTM and CDR2 is ANQGSEA. CDR3 length: 14 residues. Deletions cut 2 bases from V and 1 base from J, with 11 bases between. The CDR3 loop reads CSVERQLTNTEAFF. In DNA form, the CDR3 reads TGCAGCGTTGAAAGACAGTTGACGAACACTGAAGCTTTCTTT.

This clone has just one count. This sequence joins TRBV4-3 and TRBJ2-1; perhaps TRBD2 as D (6 bases). V lost 1 base, J lost 9 bases, and 19 bases lay in between. The CDR3 has 16 residues. The germline CDR1 and CDR2 sequences are LGHNA and YSLEER. This CDR3 reads CASSQGSDGLPAEQFF. The CDR3, as DNA: TGCGCCAGCAGCCAAGGAAGTGACGGACTACCGGCTGAGCAGTTCTTC.

The chain employs TRBV10-2 and TRBJ1-5, with a weak D call TRBD1 (6 bases). Trimming removed 4 bases from V and 4 bases from J, with 11 bases in between. The CDR3 extends over 14 amino acids. Germline V gives CDR1 WSHSY, CDR2 SAAADI. The CDR3 sequence is CASSAGRGNQPQHF. Here the CDR3 DNA reads TGCGCCAGCAGTGCGGGCAGGGGAAATCAGCCCCAGCATTTT.

The chain links TRBV4-1 to TRBJ1-2; tentative D call: TRBD1 (5 bases). V was pared by 1 base and J by 7 bases, with 13 bases between. CDR3 length: 14 residues. The germline V gene encodes CDR1 MGHRA and CDR2 YSYEKL. CDR3: CASSQVGRASGYTF. CDR3 DNA sequence: TGCGCCAGCAGCCAAGTGGGCAGGGCAAGTGGCTACACCTTC.

The chain combines TRBV7-9 with TRBJ1-5; possible D gene TRBD1, 6 bases. Germline V gene data show CDR1 as SEHNR and CDR2 as FQNEAQ (reference sequence). This CDR3 is 13 amino acids long. V lost 5 bases and J lost 4, with 9 bases in between. The CDR3 loop is CASSRTGNQPQHF. The CDR3 DNA reads TGTGCCAGCAGCCGCACAGGGAATCAGCCCCAGCATTTT. Using reference TRBV7-9 and TRBJ1-5 for the parts outside the CDR3, the full variable domain is DTGVSQNPRHKITKRGQNVTFRCDPISEHNRLYWYRQTLGQGPEFLTYFQNEAQLEKSRLLSDRFSAERPKGSFSTLEIQRTEQGDSAMYLCASSRTGNQPQHFGDGTRLSIL.

The chain recombines TRBV14 with TRBJ2-2; D ambiguous. Germline CDR1 reads SGHDN; CDR2 reads FVKESK. V lost 4 bases to trimming and J lost 0 bases, with 9 bases between them. This CDR3 is 15 amino acids long. CDR3 sequence reads: CASSPVRANTGELFF. The DNA of the CDR3 is TGTGCCAGCAGCCCGGTACGAGCGAACACCGGGGAGCTGTTTTTT.

This sequence joins TRBV28 and TRBJ2-7; perhaps TRBD2 as D (5 bases). CDR3 length: 14 residues. Germline V gives CDR1 MDHEN, CDR2 SYDVKM. Between the trimmed V and J ends, which lost 7 bases and 0 bases, there was a span of 13 bases. CDR3 nucleotides: TGTGCCAGCAATACAAGAGGGCCCTCCTACGAGCAGTACTTC. Protein sequence: CASNTRGPSYEQYF.

This clone appeared once. This sequence joins TRBV7-2 and TRBJ2-6; no clear D. The germline V gene encodes CDR1 SGHTA and CDR2 FQGNSA. Trimming took 4 bases from V and 0 from J, leaving 4 bases between them. The CDR3 is 14 amino acids. The CDR3 is CASSSYSGANVLTF. DNA for the CDR3: TGTGCCAGCAGCTCTTACTCTGGGGCCAACGTCCTGACTTTC.

This chain joins TRBV5-4 and TRBJ1-2; D perhaps matches TRBD1 (6 bases). Trimming removed 0 bases at V and 7 bases at J, with 22 bases between. In germline, CDR1 is SGHNT, CDR2 YYREEE (reference sequence). This CDR3 is built from 17 residues. The CDR3 region is CASSLGKFPQGAGGYTF. The CDR3 DNA reads as TGTGCCAGCAGCTTGGGGAAATTCCCACAGGGCGCGGGTGGCTACACCTTC.

In DNA form, the CDR3 reads TGTGCCAGCAATCAAGGGGAGGCTGGCTACACCTTC. It specifies CASNQGEAGYTF. The gene calls are TRBV5-6 and TRBJ1-2; D may be TRBD1 (5 bases). The V gene's germline CDR1 is SGHDT and CDR2 YYEEEE. This CDR3 has 12 residues. V shed 6 bases and J shed 7 bases, with 13 bases lying between them.

This clone is a singleton in its sample. J is TRBJ1-1 and V is TRBV27; D gene uncertain. The CDR3 totals 16 residues. Trimming left V 0 bases short and J 0 bases short, with 11 bases between. Per germline, CDR1 MNHEY and CDR2 SMNVEV (reference sequence). The chain's CDR3 is CASSLSSMGMNTEAFF. The DNA for the CDR3 is TGTGCCAGCAGTTTATCGAGTATGGGCATGAACACTGAAGCTTTCTTT.

The chain combines TRBV27 with TRBJ1-1, with no clear D. The V gene lost 0 bases and the J gene lost 5 bases, with 10 bases spanning the gap. CDR3 size: 14 residues. Germline V gene lookup returns CDR1 MNHEY and CDR2 SMNVEV (reference sequence). DNA for the CDR3: TGTGCCAGCAGTTTATCGGTCCGGTGGACTGAAGCTTTCTTT. It encodes CASSLSVRWTEAFF.

Judged by abundance, this clone is large. The V and J genes are TRBV27 and TRBJ2-7, with TRBD1 identical over 7 bases. Trimming removed 6 bases from V and 2 bases from J; junction bases left unmatched: 7. The CDR3 length is 14 residues. The V gene's germline CDR1 is MNHEY and CDR2 SMNVEV (reference sequence). The DNA of the CDR3 is TGTGCCAGCAGCATAACAGGGGTAACCTACGAGCAGTACTTC. Its translation is CASSITGVTYEQYF.

The V and J genes are TRBV15 and TRBJ1-4; possibly TRBD1 for D (6 bases). Looked up from germline, CDR1 is LNHNV and CDR2 is YYDKDF (reference sequence). This CDR3 contains 14 residues. The V and J ends lost 0 bases and 6 bases respectively, with 8 bases between them. CDR3 bases: TGTGCCACCAGCAGAGACAGGGGTGATGAAAAACTGTTTTTT. It encodes CATSRDRGDEKLFF.

The chain joins TRBV4-1 to TRBJ2-7; TRBD1 is a possible D gene (6 bases). The CDR3 has 14 amino acids. CDR1 MGHRA and CDR2 YSYEKL come from the germline V gene. The V and J ends lost 3 bases and 4 bases respectively, with 13 bases between them. Here the CDR3 reads CASSQEDRDYEQYF. The DNA for the CDR3 is TGCGCCAGCAGCCAGGAGGACAGAGATTACGAGCAGTACTTC.

V usage is TRBV27 and J usage is TRBJ2-7; a possible D gene is TRBD2 (5 bases). The CDR3 runs 14 residues. In germline, CDR1 is MNHEY, CDR2 SMNVEV (reference sequence). V was cut by 3 bases and J by 5 bases, with 14 bases left in between. The DNA for the CDR3 is TGTGCCAGCAGTTTCGAGGGTGTTGGGAACGAGCAGTACTTC. Its translation: CASSFEGVGNEQYF.

The chain couples TRBV19 to TRBJ2-7; TRBD1 might be the D (5 bases). This CDR3 contains 16 residues. Trimming removed 1 base from V and 4 bases from J, with 17 bases in between. From germline, CDR1 is LNHDA and CDR2 SQIVND (reference sequence). In DNA form, the CDR3 reads TGTGCCAGTAGTATAGGAGTCGTAGGGGTCGGATACGAGCAGTACTTC. Protein product: CASSIGVVGVGYEQYF.

This clone was observed once. The rearrangement uses TRBV7-2 and TRBJ1-3, with 7 bases that match TRBD1. Germline CDR1 SGHTA, CDR2 FQGNSA. V was clipped by 4 bases and J by 0 bases; unmatched bases: 0. The CDR3 is 14 amino acids. CDR3 sequence (DNA): TGTGCCAGCAGCTGGGACAGCTCTGGAAACACCATATATTTT. It is translated as CASSWDSSGNTIYF.

The rearrangement links TRBV5-1 to TRBJ2-7; TRBD2 matches at 7 bases. The CDR3 extends over 15 amino acids. Per the germline V gene, CDR1 is SGHRS and CDR2 is YFSETQ. The V gene end was trimmed by 0 bases and the J gene end by 0 bases; junction bases not matched to a gene: 3. CDR3 in DNA: TGCGCCAGCAGCTTGGGTGCGGGAGCCTCCTACGAGCAGTACTTC. As protein: CASSLGAGASYEQYF.

The V gene is TRBV27, the J gene TRBJ2-3; 7 positions match TRBD2. The CDR3 is 17 amino acids. The trim removed 4 bases at V and 4 bases at J, leaving 14 bases unmatched. Germline V gives CDR1 MNHEY, CDR2 SMNVEV (reference sequence). The CDR3 DNA sequence: TGTGCCAGCAGTTCCCCGAAACTAGCGCGGGTATCAGATACGCAGTATTTT. Protein product: CASSSPKLARVSDTQYF.

This chain links TRBV23-1 with TRBJ1-2; D not certain. TRBV23-1 falls under the ORF class, with uncertain function. The V end lost 0 bases, the J end lost 9 bases, and 14 bases lay between the germline ends. The CDR3 has 14 residues. The CDR3 region is CASSQSSAPLRYTF. The CDR3 nucleotides read TGCGCCAGCAGTCAATCATCAGCCCCACTACGCTACACCTTC.

The chain recombines TRBV7-9 with TRBJ2-1, with 15 positions matching TRBD2. Germline V gives CDR1 SEHNR, CDR2 FQNEAQ (reference sequence). This CDR3 comprises 19 residues. The V and J ends lost 5 bases and 4 bases, in that order; junction bases with no gene match: 12. CDR3 amino acids: CASSGRIQGTSGGYNEQFF. CDR3 DNA: TGTGCCAGCAGCGGCCGAATCCAGGGGACTAGCGGGGGGTACAATGAGCAGTTCTTC.

J is TRBJ2-7 and V is TRBV27, with 10 bases fitting TRBD2. The germline V gene has CDR1 MNHEY and CDR2 SMNVEV (reference sequence). The CDR3 length is 16 residues. V gave up 6 bases and J gave up 0 bases; unmatched junction bases: 8. The CDR3, as DNA: TGTGCCAGCAGCCTAGCGGGAGTGACGAGCTCCTACGAGCAGTACTTC. As protein: CASSLAGVTSSYEQYF.

The rearrangement joins TRBV15 to TRBJ1-4; no definite D call. Deletions cut 2 bases from V and 0 bases from J, with 10 bases between. Germline V lookup: CDR1 LNHNV, CDR2 YYDKDF (reference sequence). The CDR3 extends over 16 amino acids. CDR3 loop: CATSRTRGSTNEKLFF. CDR3 sequence (DNA): TGTGCCACCAGCAGAACACGGGGTTCAACTAATGAAAAACTGTTTTTT.

The CDR3 protein is CASSIPTGGYEQFF. The CDR3 DNA reads as TGTGCCAGCAGTATCCCCACAGGGGGCTATGAGCAGTTCTTC. The rearrangement joins TRBV28 to TRBJ2-1, with TRBD1 identical over 9 bases. Germline V CDR1 and CDR2: MDHEN, SYDVKM. Trimming took 5 bases from V and 8 from J; bases not matched to a gene: 7. The CDR3 totals 14 residues.